This record covers a single T cell receptor (beta chain). The entry originates in a study of blood T cell repertoires in COVID-19. Turning to the study itself: Some COVID-19 samples were acute and others convalescent; all came from the United States, Italy and Spain.

Cohorts were determined from participant-reported clinical history. CDR1 and CDR2 (germline): MNHEY, SVGAGI. Trimming cost V 6 bases and J 3 bases; bases outside gene matches: 5. The CDR3 covers 14 residues. In the original analysis: The authors estimated nucleated cell counts from reference gene primer amplification. Sequencing was performed with immunoSEQ multiplex PCR; in TCRdb, only in-frame clones are kept and a portion is missing. V and J calls and clone size follow that table, whereas D and trimming were derived from the DNA. The profile shows about 200,000 clones, about four fifths of them singletons.

Sequencing was done on a sample of PBMCs or T cells enriched from blood (not recorded which). V and J are TRBV6-5 and TRBJ1-2, with TRBD1 matching 9 bases. The TCR originated in a man between 35 and 55 years old who had recovered from COVID-19. CDR3 sequence reads: CASSRTGVDYGYTF. Written as DNA, the CDR3 is TGTGCCAGCAGCCGGACAGGGGTTGACTATGGCTACACCTTC.